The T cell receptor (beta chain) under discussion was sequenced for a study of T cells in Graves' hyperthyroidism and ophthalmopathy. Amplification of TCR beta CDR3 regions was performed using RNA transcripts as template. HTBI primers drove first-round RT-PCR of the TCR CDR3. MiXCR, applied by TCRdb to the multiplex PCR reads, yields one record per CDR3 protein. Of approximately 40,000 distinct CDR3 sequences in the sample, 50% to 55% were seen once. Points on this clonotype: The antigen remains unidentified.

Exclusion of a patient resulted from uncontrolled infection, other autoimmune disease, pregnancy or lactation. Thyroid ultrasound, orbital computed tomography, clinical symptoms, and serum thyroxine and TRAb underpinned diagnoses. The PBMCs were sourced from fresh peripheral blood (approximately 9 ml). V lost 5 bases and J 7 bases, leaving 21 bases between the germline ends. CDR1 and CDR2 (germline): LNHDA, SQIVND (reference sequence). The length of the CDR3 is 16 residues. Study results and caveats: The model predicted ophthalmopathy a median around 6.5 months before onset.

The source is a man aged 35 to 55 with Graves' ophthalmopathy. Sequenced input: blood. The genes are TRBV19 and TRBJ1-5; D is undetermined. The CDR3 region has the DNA TGTGCCAGTAGTGCAGGACTAGCAGGCGGAGTGCAGCCCCAGCATTTT. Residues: CASSAGLAGGVQPQHF. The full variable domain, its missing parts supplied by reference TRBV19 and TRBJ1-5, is DGGITQSPKYLFRKEGQNVTLSCEQNLNHDAMYWYRQDPGQGLRLIYYSQIVNDFQKGDIAEGYSVSREKKESFPLTVTSAQKNPTAFYLCASSAGLAGGVQPQHFGDGTRLSIL.